The 2 T cell receptor beta chains below come from one sample, sequenced in a study of blood T cell repertoires in COVID-19. Clones were read by immunoSEQ multiplex PCR, and TCRdb kept only the in-frame ones, dropping some. The sample includes under 200,000 clones, roughly 91% seen only once; the top ten take roughly 2.1%. The sequencing input was peripheral blood. These receptors all stem from a man in his late teens or twenties with acute or convalescent COVID-19.

The chain carries TRBV5-1 and TRBJ2-7, with 8 nucleotides matching TRBD1. Germline CDR1 SGHRS, CDR2 YFSETQ. The CDR3 runs to 15 residues. V gave up 4 bases and J gave up 0 bases; unmatched junction bases: 6. The chain's CDR3 is CASSQDRDGSYEQYF. CDR3 nucleotide sequence: TGCGCCAGCAGCCAGGACAGGGATGGCTCCTACGAGCAGTACTTC.

This clone was seen once. The chain uses TRBV19 and TRBJ2-3, with 7 bases that match TRBD2. The V gene's germline CDR1 is LNHDA and CDR2 SQIVND (reference sequence). The CDR3 is made up of 15 amino acids. Trimming cost V 7 bases and J 5 bases; bases outside gene matches: 12. The CDR3 is CASTPRGVGRDTQYF. The CDR3 DNA follows: TGTGCCAGTACCCCCCGGGGGGTAGGTAGAGATACGCAGTATTTT.